This T cell receptor beta chain is drawn from a study of OX40 agonist ivuxolimab in advanced cancers. For the study at large: Partial responses occurred in Three dose-escalation patients, one with hepatocellular carcinoma and two with cutaneous melanoma. Overall study results and limits: Specificity for antigen went undetermined in the expanded peripheral T cells.

The protocol was immunoSEQ multiplex PCR, while the TCRdb copy is restricted to in-frame clones and leaves out a portion. The table records about 67,000 clones, about 85% of them present only once. Comment on this clone: No antigen is known for it.

CDR3 length equals 14 residues. Germline trimming cut 5 bases from V and 4 bases from J; bases unmatched to any gene: 5. CDR1 is SEHNR, CDR2 FQNEAQ, per germline (reference sequence). This sequence originates from an adult with an advanced solid tumor such as melanoma, head and neck, liver or kidney cancer. This material consisted of CD4+ or CD8+ T cells sorted from blood, taken in a trial of the OX40 agonist ivuxolimab. J is TRBJ2-5 and V is TRBV7-9; 9 bases are a match to TRBD1. CDR3 amino acids: CASSPGQGRETQYF. The CDR3 DNA is TGTGCCAGCAGCCCGGGACAGGGTCGAGAGACCCAGTACTTC.